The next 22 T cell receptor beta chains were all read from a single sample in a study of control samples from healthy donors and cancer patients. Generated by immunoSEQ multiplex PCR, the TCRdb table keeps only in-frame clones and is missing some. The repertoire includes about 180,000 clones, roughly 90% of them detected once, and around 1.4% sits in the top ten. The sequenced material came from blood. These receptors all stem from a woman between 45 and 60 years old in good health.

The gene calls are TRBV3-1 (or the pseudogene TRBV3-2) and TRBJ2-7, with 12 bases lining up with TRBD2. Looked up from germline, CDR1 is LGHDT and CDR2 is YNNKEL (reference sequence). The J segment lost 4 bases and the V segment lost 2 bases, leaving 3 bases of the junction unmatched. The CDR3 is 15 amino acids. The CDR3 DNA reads TGTGCCAGCAGCCAAAAGGGACTAGCGGGTTACGAGCAGTACTTC. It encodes CASSQKGLAGYEQYF.

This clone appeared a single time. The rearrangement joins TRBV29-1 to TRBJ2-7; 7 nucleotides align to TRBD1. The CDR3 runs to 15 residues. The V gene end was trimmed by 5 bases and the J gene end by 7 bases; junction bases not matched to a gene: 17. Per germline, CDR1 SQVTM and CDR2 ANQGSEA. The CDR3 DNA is TGCAGCGTTCAATCAAATGACAGGGCGTCGGGGGAGCAGTACTTC. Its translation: CSVQSNDRASGEQYF.

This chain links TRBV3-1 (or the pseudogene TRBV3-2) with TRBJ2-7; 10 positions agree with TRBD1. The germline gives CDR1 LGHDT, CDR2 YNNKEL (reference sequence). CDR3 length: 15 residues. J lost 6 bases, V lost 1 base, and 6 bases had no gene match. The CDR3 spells CASSQVGTGAFEQYF. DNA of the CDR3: TGTGCCAGCAGCCAAGTCGGGACAGGGGCTTTCGAGCAGTACTTC.

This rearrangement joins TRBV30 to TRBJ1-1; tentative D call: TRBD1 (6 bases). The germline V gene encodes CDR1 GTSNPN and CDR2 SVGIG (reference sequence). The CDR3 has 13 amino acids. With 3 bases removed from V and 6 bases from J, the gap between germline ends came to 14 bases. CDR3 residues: CAWRAHREAEAFF. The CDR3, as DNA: TGTGCCTGGAGAGCTCACAGGGAGGCTGAAGCTTTCTTT. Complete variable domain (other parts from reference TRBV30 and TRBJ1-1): SQTIHQWPATLVQPVGSPLSLECTVEGTSNPNLYWYRQAAGRGLQLLFYSVGIGQISSEVPQNLSASRPQDRQFILSSKKLLLSDSGFYLCAWRAHREAEAFFGQGTRLTVV.

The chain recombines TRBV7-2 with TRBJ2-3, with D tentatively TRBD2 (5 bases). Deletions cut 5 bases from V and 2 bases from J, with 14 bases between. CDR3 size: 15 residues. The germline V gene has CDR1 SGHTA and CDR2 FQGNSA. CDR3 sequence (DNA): TGTGCCAGCAGCCTTCTAGTCGGGGTCACAGATACGCAGTATTTT. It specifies CASSLLVGVTDTQYF.

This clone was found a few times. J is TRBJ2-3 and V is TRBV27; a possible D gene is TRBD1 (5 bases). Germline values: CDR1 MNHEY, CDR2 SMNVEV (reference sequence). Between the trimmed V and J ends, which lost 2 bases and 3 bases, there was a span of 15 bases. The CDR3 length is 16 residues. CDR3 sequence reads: CASSLKGLWRTDTQYF. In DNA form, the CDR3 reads TGTGCCAGCAGTTTAAAGGGGCTCTGGAGAACAGATACGCAGTATTTT.

In DNA, the CDR3 is TGCAGCGTTGACCTCCCAAGGGAGCGAAAACTGTTTTTT. Translated: CSVDLPRERKLFF. V is TRBV29-1 and J is TRBJ1-4; D gene ambiguous. Germline-derived CDR1 and CDR2 are SQVTM and ANQGSEA. Trimming cost V 3 bases and J 10 bases, with 15 bases left between them. The CDR3 consists of 13 residues.

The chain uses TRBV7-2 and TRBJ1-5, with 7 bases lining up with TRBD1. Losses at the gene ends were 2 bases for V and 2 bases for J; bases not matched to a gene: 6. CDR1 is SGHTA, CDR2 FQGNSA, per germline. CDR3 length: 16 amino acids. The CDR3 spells CASSLSSRGGNQPQHF. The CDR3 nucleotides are TGTGCCAGCAGCTTATCATCCAGGGGGGGCAATCAGCCCCAGCATTTT.

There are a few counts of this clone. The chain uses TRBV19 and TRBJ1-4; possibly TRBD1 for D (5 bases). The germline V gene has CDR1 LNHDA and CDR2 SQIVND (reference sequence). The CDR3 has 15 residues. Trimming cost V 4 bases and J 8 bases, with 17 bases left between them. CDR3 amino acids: CASSTEVRGREKLFF. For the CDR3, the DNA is TGTGCCAGTAGTACCGAGGTCCGGGGGAGGGAAAAACTGTTTTTT. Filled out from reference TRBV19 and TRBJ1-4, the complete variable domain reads DGGITQSPKYLFRKEGQNVTLSCEQNLNHDAMYWYRQDPGQGLRLIYYSQIVNDFQKGDIAEGYSVSREKKESFPLTVTSAQKNPTAFYLCASSTEVRGREKLFFGSGTQLSVL.

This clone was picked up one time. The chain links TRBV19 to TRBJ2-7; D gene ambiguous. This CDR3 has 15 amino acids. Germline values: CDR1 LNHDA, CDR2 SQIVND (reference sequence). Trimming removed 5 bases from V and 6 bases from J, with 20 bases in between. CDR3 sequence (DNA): TGTGCCAGTAGTGTCGGGTTTGGGAATCCCGGCGAGCAGTACTTC. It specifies CASSVGFGNPGEQYF. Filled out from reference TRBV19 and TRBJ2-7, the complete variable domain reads DGGITQSPKYLFRKEGQNVTLSCEQNLNHDAMYWYRQDPGQGLRLIYYSQIVNDFQKGDIAEGYSVSREKKESFPLTVTSAQKNPTAFYLCASSVGFGNPGEQYFGPGTRLTVT.

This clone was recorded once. CDR3 residues: CASSSNPGGEQYF. The CDR3 nucleotides are TGTGCCAGCAGCTCAAATCCGGGTGGCGAGCAGTACTTC. The J gene is TRBJ2-7, the V gene TRBV7-7; D uncertain. V shed 4 bases and J shed 6 bases, with 13 bases lying between them. Germline CDR1 SSHAT, CDR2 FNYEAQ (reference sequence). CDR3 size: 13 residues. The variable domain in full, completed from reference TRBV7-7 and TRBJ2-7, reads GAGVSQSPRYKVTKRGQDVTLRCDPISSHATLYWYQQALGQGPEFLTYFNYEAQPDKSGLPSDRFSAERPEGSISTLTIQRTEQRDSAMYRCASSSNPGGEQYFGPGTRLTVT.

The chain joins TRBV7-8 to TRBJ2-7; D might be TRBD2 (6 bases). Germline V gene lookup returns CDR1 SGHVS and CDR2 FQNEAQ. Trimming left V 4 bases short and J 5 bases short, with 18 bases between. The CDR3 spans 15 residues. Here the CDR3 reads CASSSLAGSFDEQYF. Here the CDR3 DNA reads TGTGCCAGCAGCTCATTGGCGGGGAGTTTCGACGAGCAGTACTTC.

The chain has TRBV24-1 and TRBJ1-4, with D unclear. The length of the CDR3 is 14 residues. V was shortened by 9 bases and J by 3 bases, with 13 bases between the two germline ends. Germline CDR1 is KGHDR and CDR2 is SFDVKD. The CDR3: CATSDPSPNEKLFF. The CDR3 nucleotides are TGTGCCACCTCGGACCCGAGCCCTAATGAAAAACTGTTTTTT.

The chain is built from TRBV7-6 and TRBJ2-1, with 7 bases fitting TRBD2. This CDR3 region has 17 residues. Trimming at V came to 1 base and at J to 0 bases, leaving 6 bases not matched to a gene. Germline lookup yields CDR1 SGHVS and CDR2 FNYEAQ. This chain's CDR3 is CASSLVGGIDSYNEQFF. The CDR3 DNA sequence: TGTGCCAGCAGCTTAGTCGGGGGGATAGACTCCTACAATGAGCAGTTCTTC.

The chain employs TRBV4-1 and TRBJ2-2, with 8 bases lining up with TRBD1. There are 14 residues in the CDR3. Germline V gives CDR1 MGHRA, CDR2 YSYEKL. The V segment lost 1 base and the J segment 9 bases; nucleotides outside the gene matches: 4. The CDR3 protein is CASSQADRVRELFF. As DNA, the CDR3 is TGCGCCAGCAGCCAAGCGGACAGGGTGCGGGAGCTGTTTTTT.

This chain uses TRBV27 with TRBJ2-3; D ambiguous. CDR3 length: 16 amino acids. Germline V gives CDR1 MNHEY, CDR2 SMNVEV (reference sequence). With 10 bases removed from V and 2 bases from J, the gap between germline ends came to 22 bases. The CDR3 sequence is CATSSVRRSITDTQYF. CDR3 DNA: TGTGCCACATCCTCCGTGAGAAGGTCCATCACAGATACGCAGTATTTT.

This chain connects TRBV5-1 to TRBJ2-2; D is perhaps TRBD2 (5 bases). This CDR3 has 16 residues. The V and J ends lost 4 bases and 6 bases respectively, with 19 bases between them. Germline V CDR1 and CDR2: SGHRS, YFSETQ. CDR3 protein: CASSQITRSNPGELFF. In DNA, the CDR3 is TGCGCCAGCAGCCAGATCACTAGATCGAATCCCGGGGAGCTGTTTTTT. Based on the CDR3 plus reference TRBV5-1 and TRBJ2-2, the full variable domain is KAGVTQTPRYLIKTRGQQVTLSCSPISGHRSVSWYQQTPGQGLQFLFEYFSETQRNKGNFPGRFSGRQFSNSRSEMNVSTLELGDSALYLCASSQITRSNPGELFFGEGSRLTVL.

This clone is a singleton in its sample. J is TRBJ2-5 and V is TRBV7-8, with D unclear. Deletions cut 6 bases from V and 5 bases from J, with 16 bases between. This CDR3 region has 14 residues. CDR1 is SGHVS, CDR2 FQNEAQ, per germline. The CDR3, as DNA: TGTGCCAGCAGTTGGACCGGCACCTTGGAGACCCAGTACTTC. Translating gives CASSWTGTLETQYF.

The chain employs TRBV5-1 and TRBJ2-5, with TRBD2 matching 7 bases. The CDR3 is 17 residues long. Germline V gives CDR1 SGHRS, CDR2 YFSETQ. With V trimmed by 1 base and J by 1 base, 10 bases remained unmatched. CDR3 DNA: TGCGCCAGCAGCTTGTTGGGCGCAGCGGGGTCCCAAGAGACCCAGTACTTC. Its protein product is CASSLLGAAGSQETQYF.

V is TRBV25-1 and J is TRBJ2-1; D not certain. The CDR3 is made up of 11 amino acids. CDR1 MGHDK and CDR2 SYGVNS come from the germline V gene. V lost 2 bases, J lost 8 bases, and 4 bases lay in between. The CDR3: CASSETHEQFF. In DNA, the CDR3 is TGTGCCAGCAGTGAAACTCATGAGCAGTTCTTC.

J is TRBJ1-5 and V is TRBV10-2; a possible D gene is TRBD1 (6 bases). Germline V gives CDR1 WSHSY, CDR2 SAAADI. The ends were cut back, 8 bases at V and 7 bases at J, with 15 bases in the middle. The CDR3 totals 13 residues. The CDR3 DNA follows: TGCGCCAGCCCCCTCAGGGGCAGGCAGCCCCAGCATTTT. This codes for CASPLRGRQPQHF.

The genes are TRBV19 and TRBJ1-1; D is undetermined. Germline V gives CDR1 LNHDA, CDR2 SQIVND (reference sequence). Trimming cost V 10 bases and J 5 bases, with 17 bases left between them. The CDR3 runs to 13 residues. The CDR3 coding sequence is TGTGCCACCCAGCCGCGGATGGGAACTGAAGCTTTCTTT. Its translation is CATQPRMGTEAFF.